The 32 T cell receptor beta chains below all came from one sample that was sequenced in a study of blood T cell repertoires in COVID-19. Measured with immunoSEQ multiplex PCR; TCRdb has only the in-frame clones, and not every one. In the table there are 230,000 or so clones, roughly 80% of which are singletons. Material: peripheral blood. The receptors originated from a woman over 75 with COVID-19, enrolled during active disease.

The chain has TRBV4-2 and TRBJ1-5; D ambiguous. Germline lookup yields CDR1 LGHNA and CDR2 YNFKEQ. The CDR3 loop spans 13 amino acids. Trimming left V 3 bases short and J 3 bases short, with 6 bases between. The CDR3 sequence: CASSHGVNQPQHF. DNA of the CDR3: TGTGCCAGCAGCCACGGGGTCAATCAGCCCCAGCATTTT.

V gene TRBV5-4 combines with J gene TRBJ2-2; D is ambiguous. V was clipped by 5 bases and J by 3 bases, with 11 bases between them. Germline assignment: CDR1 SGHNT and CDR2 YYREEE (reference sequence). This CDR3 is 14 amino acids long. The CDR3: CASSLRSDTGELFF. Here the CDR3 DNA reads TGTGCCAGCAGTTTGCGGAGCGACACCGGGGAGCTGTTTTTT.

CDR3: CAIAGQANQPQHF. In nucleotides, the CDR3 is TGTGCCATCGCGGGACAGGCGAATCAGCCCCAGCATTTT. The chain carries TRBV10-3 and TRBJ1-5; 8 positions match TRBD1. The CDR3 loop spans 13 amino acids. V dropped 8 bases and J dropped 4; count of bases not matched to a gene: 4. CDR1 and CDR2 (germline): ENHRY, SYGVKD.

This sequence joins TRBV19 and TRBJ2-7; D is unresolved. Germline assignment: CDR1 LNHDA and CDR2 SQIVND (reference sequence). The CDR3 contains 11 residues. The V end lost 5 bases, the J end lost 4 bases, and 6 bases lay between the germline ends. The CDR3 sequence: CASSSGYEQYF. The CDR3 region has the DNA TGTGCCAGTAGTTCCGGGTACGAGCAGTACTTC.

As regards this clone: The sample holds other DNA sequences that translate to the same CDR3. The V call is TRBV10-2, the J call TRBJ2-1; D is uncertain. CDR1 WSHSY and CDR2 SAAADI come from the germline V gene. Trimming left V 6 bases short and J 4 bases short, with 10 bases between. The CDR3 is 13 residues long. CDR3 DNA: TGCGCCAGCAGAACCTCGACTTACAATGAGCAGTTCTTC. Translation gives CASRTSTYNEQFF.

CDR3 nucleotide sequence: TGTGCCAGCAGTGAACTTACGAGCTCTGGAAACACCATATATTTT. It yields the protein CASSELTSSGNTIYF. J is TRBJ1-3 and V is TRBV25-1, with D hard to call. V was shortened by 2 bases and J by 0 bases, with 8 bases between the two germline ends. This CDR3 is built from 15 residues. CDR1 and CDR2 from the germline V gene are MGHDK and SYGVNS.

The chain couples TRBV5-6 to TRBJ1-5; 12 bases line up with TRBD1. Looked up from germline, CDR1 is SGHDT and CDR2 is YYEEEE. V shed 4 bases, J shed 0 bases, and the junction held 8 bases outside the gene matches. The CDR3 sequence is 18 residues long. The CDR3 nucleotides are TGTGCCAGCAGCCGGGACAGGGGGCTGGGTTATAGCAATCAGCCCCAGCATTTT. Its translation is CASSRDRGLGYSNQPQHF.

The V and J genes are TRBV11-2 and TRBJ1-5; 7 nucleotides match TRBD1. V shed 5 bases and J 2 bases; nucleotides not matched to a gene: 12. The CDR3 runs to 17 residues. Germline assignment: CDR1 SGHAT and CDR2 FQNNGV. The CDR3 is CASSPRPGRGGNQPQHF. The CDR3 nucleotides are TGTGCCAGCAGCCCGCGACCGGGCAGGGGGGGCAATCAGCCCCAGCATTTT.

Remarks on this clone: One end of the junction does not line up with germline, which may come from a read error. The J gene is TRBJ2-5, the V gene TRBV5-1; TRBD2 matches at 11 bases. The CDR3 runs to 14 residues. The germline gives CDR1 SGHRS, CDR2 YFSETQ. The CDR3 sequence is CASSPRGLAAPGDF. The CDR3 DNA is TGCGCCAGCAGCCCAAGGGGACTAGCGGCCCCCGGGGACTTC.

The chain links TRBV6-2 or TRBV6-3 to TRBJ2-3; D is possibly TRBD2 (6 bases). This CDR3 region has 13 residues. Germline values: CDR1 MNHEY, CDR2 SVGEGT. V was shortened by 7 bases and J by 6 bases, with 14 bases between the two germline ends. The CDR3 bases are TGTGCCAGCAACCCTTCGGGGAGGGATACGCAGTATTTT. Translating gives CASNPSGRDTQYF.

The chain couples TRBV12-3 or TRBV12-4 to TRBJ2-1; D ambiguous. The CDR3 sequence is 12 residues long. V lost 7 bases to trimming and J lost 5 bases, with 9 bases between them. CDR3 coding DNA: TGTGCCAGCACCCAAAACAACAATGAGCAGTTCTTC. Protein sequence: CASTQNNNEQFF.

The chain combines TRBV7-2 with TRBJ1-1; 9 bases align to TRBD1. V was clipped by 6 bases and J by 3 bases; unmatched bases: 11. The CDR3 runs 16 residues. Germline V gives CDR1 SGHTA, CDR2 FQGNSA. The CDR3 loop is CASRRGQGTSYTEAFF. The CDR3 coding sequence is TGTGCCAGCAGGCGGGGACAGGGTACCTCGTACACTGAAGCTTTCTTT.

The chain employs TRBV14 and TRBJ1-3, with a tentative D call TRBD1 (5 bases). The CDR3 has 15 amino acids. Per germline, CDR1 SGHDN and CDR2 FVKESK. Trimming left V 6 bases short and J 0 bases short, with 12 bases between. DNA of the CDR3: TGTGCCAGCAGTCGACAGCGTTCCTCTGGAAACACCATATATTTT. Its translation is CASSRQRSSGNTIYF.

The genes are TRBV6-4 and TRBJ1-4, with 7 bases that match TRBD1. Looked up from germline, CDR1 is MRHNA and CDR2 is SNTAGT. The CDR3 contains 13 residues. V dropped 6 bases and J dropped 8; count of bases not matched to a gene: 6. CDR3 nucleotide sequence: TGTGCCAGCAGCCGACAGGGAGGCGAAAAACTGTTTTTT. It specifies CASSRQGGEKLFF.

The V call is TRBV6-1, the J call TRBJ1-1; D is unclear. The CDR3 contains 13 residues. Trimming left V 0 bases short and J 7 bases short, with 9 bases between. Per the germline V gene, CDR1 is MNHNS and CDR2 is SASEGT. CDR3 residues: CASSEALQIEAFF. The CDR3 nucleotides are TGTGCCAGCAGTGAAGCGCTTCAGATTGAAGCTTTCTTT.

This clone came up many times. Here the CDR3 reads CASSAQGAYQETQYF. CDR3 DNA sequence: TGCGCCAGCAGCGCCCAGGGGGCGTACCAAGAGACCCAGTACTTC. The gene calls are TRBV5-1 and TRBJ2-5; TRBD1 aligns across 8 bases. Germline CDR1 is SGHRS and CDR2 is YFSETQ. V lost 4 bases, J lost 0 bases, and 5 bases stayed unmatched. The CDR3 runs to 15 residues.

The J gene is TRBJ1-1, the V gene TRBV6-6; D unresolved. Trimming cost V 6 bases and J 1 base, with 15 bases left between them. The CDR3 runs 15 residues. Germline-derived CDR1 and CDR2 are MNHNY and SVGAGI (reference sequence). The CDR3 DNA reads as TGTGCCAGCAGACTCTCCCTCGGGGAGAACACTGAAGCTTTCTTT. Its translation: CASRLSLGENTEAFF.

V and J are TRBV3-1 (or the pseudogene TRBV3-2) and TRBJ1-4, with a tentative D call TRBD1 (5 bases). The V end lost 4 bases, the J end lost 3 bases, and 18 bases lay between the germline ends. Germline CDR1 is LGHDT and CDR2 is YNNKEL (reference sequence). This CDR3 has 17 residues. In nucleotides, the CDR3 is TGTGCCAGCAGCCCCCAGGGTCAGGGTGCGGCTAATGAAAAACTGTTTTTT. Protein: CASSPQGQGAANEKLFF.

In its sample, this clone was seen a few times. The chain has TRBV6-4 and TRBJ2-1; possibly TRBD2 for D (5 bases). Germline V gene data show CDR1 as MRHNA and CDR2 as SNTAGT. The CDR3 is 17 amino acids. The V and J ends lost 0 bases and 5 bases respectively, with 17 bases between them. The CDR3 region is CASSDSHGGRNDNEQFF. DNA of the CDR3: TGTGCCAGCAGTGACTCCCACGGCGGGCGGAACGACAATGAGCAGTTCTTC.

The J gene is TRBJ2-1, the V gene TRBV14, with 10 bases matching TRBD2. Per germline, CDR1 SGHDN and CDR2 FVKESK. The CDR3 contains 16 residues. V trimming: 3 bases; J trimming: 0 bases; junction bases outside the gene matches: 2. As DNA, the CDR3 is TGTGCCAGCAGCCATCGGACTAGCGGCTCCTACAATGAGCAGTTCTTC. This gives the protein CASSHRTSGSYNEQFF.

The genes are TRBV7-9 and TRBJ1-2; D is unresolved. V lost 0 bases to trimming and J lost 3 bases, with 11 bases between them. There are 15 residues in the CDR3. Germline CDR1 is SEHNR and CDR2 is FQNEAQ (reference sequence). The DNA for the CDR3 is TGTGCCAGCAGCTTAGCAGGGCTGGAGGACTATGGCTACACCTTC. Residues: CASSLAGLEDYGYTF.

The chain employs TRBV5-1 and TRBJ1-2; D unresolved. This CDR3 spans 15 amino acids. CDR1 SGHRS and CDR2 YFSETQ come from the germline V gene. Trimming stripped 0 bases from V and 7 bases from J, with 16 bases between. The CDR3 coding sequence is TGCGCCAGCAGCTTGGCTGGAGGGATGGAGTCTGGCTACACCTTC. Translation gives CASSLAGGMESGYTF.

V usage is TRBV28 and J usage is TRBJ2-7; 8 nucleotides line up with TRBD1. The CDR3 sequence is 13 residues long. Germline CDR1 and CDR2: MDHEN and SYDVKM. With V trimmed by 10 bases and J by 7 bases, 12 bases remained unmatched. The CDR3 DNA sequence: TGTGCCATCACGGGGCAGGGGGCTGAAGAGCAGTACTTC. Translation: CAITGQGAEEQYF.

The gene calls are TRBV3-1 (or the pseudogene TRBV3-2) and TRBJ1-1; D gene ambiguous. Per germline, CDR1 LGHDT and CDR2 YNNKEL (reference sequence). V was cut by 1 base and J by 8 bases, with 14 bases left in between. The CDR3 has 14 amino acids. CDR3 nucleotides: TGTGCCAGCAGCCAAGTAGGCGGCTCCACAGAAGCTTTCTTT. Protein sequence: CASSQVGGSTEAFF.

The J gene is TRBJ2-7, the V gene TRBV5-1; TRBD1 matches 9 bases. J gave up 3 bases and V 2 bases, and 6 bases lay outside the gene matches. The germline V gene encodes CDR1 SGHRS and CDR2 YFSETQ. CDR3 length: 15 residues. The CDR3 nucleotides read TGCGCCAGCAGCTTTCCTGCGGGACAGGGCTACGAGCAGTACTTC. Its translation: CASSFPAGQGYEQYF.

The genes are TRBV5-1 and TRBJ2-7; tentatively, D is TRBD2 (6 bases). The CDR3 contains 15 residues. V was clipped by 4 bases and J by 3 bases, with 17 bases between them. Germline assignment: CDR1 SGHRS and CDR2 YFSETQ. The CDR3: CASSLLGSGFYEQYF. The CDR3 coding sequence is TGCGCCAGCAGCCTCCTAGGTAGCGGCTTCTACGAGCAGTACTTC.

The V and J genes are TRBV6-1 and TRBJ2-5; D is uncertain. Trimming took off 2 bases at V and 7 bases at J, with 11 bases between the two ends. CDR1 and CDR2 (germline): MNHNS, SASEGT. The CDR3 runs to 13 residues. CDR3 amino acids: CASSELTAWTQYF. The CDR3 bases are TGTGCCAGCAGTGAATTAACAGCCTGGACCCAGTACTTC.

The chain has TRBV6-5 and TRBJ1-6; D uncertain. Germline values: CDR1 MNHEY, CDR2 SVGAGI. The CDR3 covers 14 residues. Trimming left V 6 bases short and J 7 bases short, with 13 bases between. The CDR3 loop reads CASSLAGTNSPLHF. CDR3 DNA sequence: TGTGCCAGCAGCCTGGCAGGTACCAATTCACCCCTCCACTTT.

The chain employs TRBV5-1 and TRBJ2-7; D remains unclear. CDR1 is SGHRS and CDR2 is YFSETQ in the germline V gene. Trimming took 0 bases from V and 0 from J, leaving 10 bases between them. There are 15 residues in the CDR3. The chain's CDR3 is CASSLAAALSYEQYF. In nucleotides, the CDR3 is TGCGCCAGCAGCTTGGCCGCGGCCCTCTCCTACGAGCAGTACTTC.

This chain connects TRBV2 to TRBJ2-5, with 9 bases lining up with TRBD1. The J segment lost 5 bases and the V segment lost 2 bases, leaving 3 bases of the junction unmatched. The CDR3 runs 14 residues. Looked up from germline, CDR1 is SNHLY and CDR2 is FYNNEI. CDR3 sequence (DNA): TGTGCCAGCAGTGAAACAGGGGGCGCGGAGACCCAGTACTTC. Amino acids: CASSETGGAETQYF.

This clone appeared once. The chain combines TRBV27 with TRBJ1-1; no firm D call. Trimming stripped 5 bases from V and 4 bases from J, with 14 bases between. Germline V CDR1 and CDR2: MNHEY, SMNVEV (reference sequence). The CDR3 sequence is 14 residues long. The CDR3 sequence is CASSRAWSGTEAFF. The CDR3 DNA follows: TGTGCCAGCAGTCGCGCCTGGAGCGGCACTGAAGCTTTCTTT.

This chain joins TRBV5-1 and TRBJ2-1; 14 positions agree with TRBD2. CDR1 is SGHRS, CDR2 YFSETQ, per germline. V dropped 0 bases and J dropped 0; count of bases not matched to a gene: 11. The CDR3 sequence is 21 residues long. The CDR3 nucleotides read TGCGCCAGCAGCTTGGGACTAGCGGGGGGGCAAGCTTTTGGCTCCTACAATGAGCAGTTCTTC. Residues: CASSLGLAGGQAFGSYNEQFF.